What follows describes a single TCR beta chain. The record originates from a study of blood T cell repertoires in COVID-19. Only in-frame clones appear in the TCRdb table, and some are missing; sequencing was by immunoSEQ multiplex PCR. The sample has about 180,000 clones, roughly 86% seen once; the top ten hold over 7%. Germline CDR1 MDHEN, CDR2 SYDVKM. This CDR3 contains 12 residues. V lost 4 bases to trimming and J lost 11 bases; unmatched junction nucleotides: 7. The sequenced sample was PBMCs or T cells enriched from blood (not recorded which). This sequence was found in a woman aged 25-40 years who had recovered from COVID-19. The gene calls are TRBV28 and TRBJ1-1; TRBD1 agrees at 7 bases. CDR3 region: CASSSQEGAAFF. CDR3 in DNA: TGTGCCAGCAGTTCCCAGGAGGGGGCGGCTTTCTTT.